A single sample gave rise to the 27 T cell receptor beta chains below, sequenced in a study of cytomegalovirus exposure and HLA in healthy donors. 60 Vbeta and 13 Jbeta primers were used in PCR. Data came from immunoSEQ multiplex PCR; TCRdb stores just in-frame clones and leaves some out. The sample lists fewer than 200,000 clones, 75% to 90% seen once, with around 2% in the top ten. The specimen sequenced was PBMCs. Receptors were obtained from a human donor in good health.

The chain has TRBV19 and TRBJ1-1; D uncertain. V was shortened by 4 bases and J by 1 base, with 16 bases between the two germline ends. CDR3 length equals 16 residues. CDR1 and CDR2 from the germline V gene are LNHDA and SQIVND (reference sequence). In DNA form, the CDR3 reads TGTGCCAGTAGTAGCAGGACCGGCCGGGAGAACACTGAAGCTTTCTTT. This sequence encodes CASSSRTGRENTEAFF.

V and J are TRBV6-1 and TRBJ2-3; 9 bases map to TRBD2. The ends lost 3 bases at V and 5 bases at J; junction bases unmatched: 9. The CDR3 totals 16 residues. Germline V gives CDR1 MNHNS, CDR2 SASEGT. CDR3 in DNA: TGTGCCAGCAGTGACCTACTAGCGGGTTCGGAAGATACGCAGTATTTT. Its protein is CASSDLLAGSEDTQYF.

CDR3 amino acids: CASGQGLDTGELFF. Here the CDR3 DNA reads TGTGCCAGCGGACAGGGGTTAGACACCGGGGAGCTGTTTTTT. The chain has TRBV7-6 and TRBJ2-2, with TRBD1 matching over 9 bases. With 8 bases clipped from V and 3 bases from J, the junction kept 4 bases outside the gene matches. Germline V gene lookup returns CDR1 SGHVS and CDR2 FNYEAQ. The CDR3 covers 14 residues.

The rearrangement links TRBV5-6 to TRBJ2-3; the D gene is possibly TRBD2 (5 bases). From germline, CDR1 is SGHDT and CDR2 YYEEEE. The length of the CDR3 is 15 residues. V was cut by 4 bases and J by 3 bases, with 15 bases left in between. The CDR3 DNA reads as TGTGCCAGCAGCCTCCTCGGGGTAAGAACAGATACGCAGTATTTT. Translating gives CASSLLGVRTDTQYF. Together with reference TRBV5-6 and TRBJ2-3, the CDR3 gives the full variable domain: DAGVTQSPTHLIKTRGQQVTLRCSPKSGHDTVSWYQQALGQGPQFIFQYYEEEERQRGNFPDRFSGHQFPNYSSELNVNALLLGDSALYLCASSLLGVRTDTQYFGPGTRLTVL.

The genes are TRBV29-1 and TRBJ1-2; TRBD1 agrees at 7 bases. The junction had 2 bases not matched to a gene; V was cut back by 5 bases and J by 5 bases. The CDR3 runs to 11 residues. The V gene's germline CDR1 is SQVTM and CDR2 ANQGSEA. CDR3 region: CSVRQGYGYTF. In DNA, the CDR3 is TGCAGCGTTCGACAGGGTTATGGCTACACCTTC. The full variable domain, rest sourced from reference TRBV29-1 and TRBJ1-2, is SAVISQKPSRDICQRGTSLTIQCQVDSQVTMMFWYRQQPGQSLTLIATANQGSEATYESGFVIDKFPISRPNLTFSTLTVSNMSPEDSSIYLCSVRQGYGYTFGSGTRLTVV.

The chain is built from TRBV6-4 and TRBJ2-3; 8 nucleotides align to TRBD2. This CDR3 has 15 amino acids. V lost 0 bases to trimming and J lost 6 bases; unmatched junction nucleotides: 5. Germline V gene data show CDR1 as MRHNA and CDR2 as SNTAGT. CDR3 residues: CASSDSTGGPDTQYF. The DNA of the CDR3 is TGTGCCAGCAGTGACTCTACGGGGGGGCCGGATACGCAGTATTTT.

The chain recombines TRBV2 with TRBJ2-4; a weak D match, TRBD1 (6 bases). CDR1 and CDR2 from the germline V gene are SNHLY and FYNNEI. The CDR3 is made up of 16 amino acids. V lost 5 bases and J lost 0, with 14 bases in between. The DNA of the CDR3 is TGTGCCAGCAGTCAAAGACAGGTCCTAGCCAAAAACATTCAGTACTTC. Translating gives CASSQRQVLAKNIQYF.

The chain couples TRBV6-5 to TRBJ2-3; 7 bases fit TRBD2. This CDR3 comprises 15 residues. Germline values: CDR1 MNHEY, CDR2 SVGAGI. The V and J ends lost 4 bases and 4 bases, in that order; junction bases with no gene match: 8. This CDR3 reads CASSLRLAVSDTQYF. CDR3 in DNA: TGTGCCAGCAGTTTAAGACTAGCCGTCTCAGATACGCAGTATTTT.

The V gene is TRBV19, the J gene TRBJ2-1; possible D gene TRBD1, 6 bases. CDR3 size: 16 residues. Germline V gene sequence: CDR1 LNHDA, CDR2 SQIVND (reference sequence). V was shortened by 7 bases and J by 8 bases, with 24 bases between the two germline ends. The CDR3 DNA sequence: TGTGCCAGTAAATATTCGTGGGGGCCTTCTCTCGATGAGCAGTTCTTC. This gives the protein CASKYSWGPSLDEQFF.

The chain recombines TRBV5-5 with TRBJ1-3; 8 bases are a match to TRBD1. CDR1 is SGHKS, CDR2 YYEKEE, per germline (reference sequence). The length of the CDR3 is 15 residues. V lost 4 bases, J lost 3 bases, and 6 bases stayed unmatched. DNA for the CDR3: TGTGCCAGCAGCCAAATGACAGGGGATGGAAACACCATATATTTT. Protein: CASSQMTGDGNTIYF.

In its sample, this clone was seen many times. The chain joins TRBV7-2 to TRBJ2-1; 12 bases map to TRBD2. CDR3 length: 13 amino acids. Germline CDR1 reads SGHTA; CDR2 reads FQGNSA. Trimming cost V 5 bases and J 10 bases; bases outside gene matches: 3. The CDR3: CASSAGLAGEQFF. For the CDR3, the DNA is TGTGCCAGCAGCGCCGGACTAGCGGGGGAGCAGTTCTTC. The full variable domain, with the rest looked up from reference TRBV7-2 and TRBJ2-1, is GAGVSQSPSNKVTEKGKDVELRCDPISGHTALYWYRQSLGQGLEFLIYFQGNSAPDKSGLPSDRFSAERTGGSVSTLTIQRTQQEDSAVYLCASSAGLAGEQFFGPGTRLTVL.

The chain has TRBV5-1 and TRBJ1-5; the D gene is possibly TRBD1 (5 bases). Germline V gene sequence: CDR1 SGHRS, CDR2 YFSETQ. Trimming took off 0 bases at V and 4 bases at J, with 14 bases between the two ends. This CDR3 is built from 16 residues. In nucleotides, the CDR3 is TGCGCCAGCAGCTTGGTGTGGCCAGGGCAAAATCAGCCCCAGCATTTT. Its translation is CASSLVWPGQNQPQHF.

This rearrangement joins TRBV10-1 to TRBJ2-5, with 7 positions matching TRBD1. The CDR3 covers 14 residues. The junction had 6 bases not matched to a gene; V was cut back by 4 bases and J by 4 bases. The germline V gene has CDR1 WNHNN and CDR2 SYGVQD (reference sequence). The CDR3 region has the DNA TGCGCCAGCAGTGCCTCAAACAGGGGAGAGACCCAGTACTTC. This sequence encodes CASSASNRGETQYF.

This sequence joins TRBV6-1 and TRBJ1-1; perhaps TRBD1 as D (5 bases). V was pared by 11 bases and J by 0 bases, with 13 bases between. This CDR3 is 13 amino acids long. Germline values: CDR1 MNHNS, CDR2 SASEGT. The CDR3 region is CAHDRGMNTEAFF. The CDR3 region has the DNA TGTGCCCACGACCGGGGGATGAACACTGAAGCTTTCTTT.

This clone was seen only once. The chain combines TRBV19 with TRBJ2-7; 8 bases line up with TRBD2. The CDR3 runs 14 residues. CDR1 is LNHDA and CDR2 is SQIVND in the germline V gene (reference sequence). V shed 3 bases and J 6 bases; nucleotides not matched to a gene: 7. CDR3 bases: TGTGCCAGTAGTATCGGGGGGGGTTCGGGCGAGCAGTACTTC. It codes for CASSIGGGSGEQYF.

The rearrangement joins TRBV7-3 to TRBJ2-3; 11 bases align to TRBD2. From germline, CDR1 is SGHTA and CDR2 FQGTGA. CDR3 length equals 14 residues. V lost 6 bases to trimming and J lost 8 bases; unmatched junction nucleotides: 7. The CDR3 DNA reads TGTGCCAGCAGAATAGCGGGGGGGCCTTCTACGCAGTATTTT. Encoded protein: CASRIAGGPSTQYF.

The chain links TRBV6-5 to TRBJ2-7, with TRBD1 identical over 7 bases. Trimming took 6 bases from V and 2 from J; bases not matched to a gene: 10. Looked up from germline, CDR1 is MNHEY and CDR2 is SVGAGI. The CDR3 loop spans 15 amino acids. CDR3 DNA sequence: TGTGCCAGCAGACCCTGGACAGGCGAAGCCTACGAGCAGTACTTC. It specifies CASRPWTGEAYEQYF.

The genes are TRBV5-1 and TRBJ2-3, with TRBD2 identical over 14 bases. Germline CDR1 SGHRS, CDR2 YFSETQ. After removal of 1 base from V and 2 bases from J, the junction contained 9 bases not matched to a gene. This CDR3 is 19 amino acids long. The CDR3 is CASSLYPGTSGGPTDTQYF. CDR3 bases: TGCGCCAGCAGCTTGTATCCCGGGACTAGCGGGGGCCCCACAGATACGCAGTATTTT.

The chain links TRBV4-3 to TRBJ1-5; 11 bases align to TRBD1. CDR3 length equals 15 residues. Losses at the gene ends were 0 bases for V and 6 bases for J; bases not matched to a gene: 1. The germline CDR1 and CDR2 sequences are LGHNA and YSLEER. CDR3 in DNA: TGCGCCAGCAGCCAAGATGGGACAGGGGGTCAGCCCCAGCATTTT. This translates into CASSQDGTGGQPQHF.

CDR3 sequence (DNA): TGCAGCGTTGACAAAGGGGGCTCGGAGACCCAGTACTTC. Protein: CSVDKGGSETQYF. V usage is TRBV29-1 and J usage is TRBJ2-5; 7 bases agree with TRBD1. Germline V gene sequence: CDR1 SQVTM, CDR2 ANQGSEA. V was pared by 3 bases and J by 5 bases, with 6 bases of the junction left unmatched. This CDR3 region has 13 residues. The full variable domain, in which reference TRBV29-1 and TRBJ2-5 provide the parts outside the CDR3, is SAVISQKPSRDICQRGTSLTIQCQVDSQVTMMFWYRQQPGQSLTLIATANQGSEATYESGFVIDKFPISRPNLTFSTLTVSNMSPEDSSIYLCSVDKGGSETQYFGPGTRLLVL.

CDR3 coding DNA: TGTGCCAGCAGCCCCCTAGCGGGGAGCACAGATACGCAGTATTTT. Translating gives CASSPLAGSTDTQYF. This chain joins TRBV7-2 and TRBJ2-3; 9 nucleotides align to TRBD2. V was clipped by 5 bases and J by 0 bases; unmatched bases: 3. Germline lookup yields CDR1 SGHTA and CDR2 FQGNSA. The CDR3 runs 15 residues.

J is TRBJ2-1 and V is TRBV11-3; 15 nucleotides agree with TRBD2. This CDR3 comprises 18 residues. The germline gives CDR1 SGHNT, CDR2 YENEEA. V shed 5 bases and J 7 bases; nucleotides not matched to a gene: 12. CDR3 sequence: CASSPGLAGGRSRNEQFF. For the CDR3, the DNA is TGTGCCAGCAGCCCGGGACTAGCGGGGGGCCGGAGTAGAAATGAGCAGTTCTTC.

In this sample, this clone turned up a few times. The rearrangement links TRBV9 to TRBJ2-2; D ambiguous. CDR1 is SGDLS, CDR2 YYNGEE, per germline. CDR3 length: 13 amino acids. Trimming removed 0 bases from V and 7 bases from J, with 7 bases in between. DNA of the CDR3: TGTGCCAGCAGCGTAGATCCGGTCGGGGAGCTGTTTTTT. Its translation is CASSVDPVGELFF. The full variable domain, with the rest looked up from reference TRBV9 and TRBJ2-2, is DSGVTQTPKHLITATGQRVTLRCSPRSGDLSVYWYQQSLDQGLQFLIQYYNGEERAKGNILERFSAQQFPDLHSELNLSSLELGDSALYFCASSVDPVGELFFGEGSRLTVL.

The chain joins TRBV2 to TRBJ2-6, with 7 nucleotides matching TRBD1. Germline V gene data show CDR1 as SNHLY and CDR2 as FYNNEI. V shed 6 bases and J 0 bases; nucleotides not matched to a gene: 11. CDR3 length: 18 amino acids. CDR3 DNA: TGTGCCAGCAGCTCGGCCAACAGGGGAAACTCTGGGGCCAACGTCCTGACTTTC. Protein: CASSSANRGNSGANVLTF. The variable domain in full, with the rest retrieved from reference TRBV2 and TRBJ2-6, is EPEVTQTPSHQVTQMGQEVILRCVPISNHLYFYWYRQILGQKVEFLVSFYNNEISEKSEIFDDQFSVERPDGSNFTLKIRSTKLEDSAMYFCASSSANRGNSGANVLTFGAGSRLTVL.

The chain carries TRBV7-2 and TRBJ2-5, with D tentatively TRBD2 (5 bases). The CDR3 contains 15 residues. Deletions cut 0 bases from V and 4 bases from J, with 12 bases between. The germline V gene has CDR1 SGHTA and CDR2 FQGNSA. The CDR3 bases are TGTGCCAGCAGCTTAGCGATATTAGCGAGAGAGACCCAGTACTTC. The encoded protein is CASSLAILARETQYF. Full variable domain (missing parts from reference TRBV7-2 and TRBJ2-5): GAGVSQSPSNKVTEKGKDVELRCDPISGHTALYWYRQSLGQGLEFLIYFQGNSAPDKSGLPSDRFSAERTGGSVSTLTIQRTQQEDSAVYLCASSLAILARETQYFGPGTRLLVL.

V usage is TRBV2 and J usage is TRBJ2-1; D possibly corresponds to TRBD2 (6 bases). V gave up 4 bases and J gave up 4 bases, with 11 bases separating them. Looked up from germline, CDR1 is SNHLY and CDR2 is FYNNEI. The CDR3 is 14 amino acids. Here the CDR3 DNA reads TGTGCCAGCAGTGTGCCGGGGAGGTACAATGAGCAGTTCTTC. Encoded protein: CASSVPGRYNEQFF.

This sequence joins TRBV2 and TRBJ2-1; D unclear. V lost 7 bases, J lost 4 bases, and 5 bases lay in between. The CDR3 contains 11 residues. Germline V gives CDR1 SNHLY, CDR2 FYNNEI. The CDR3 spells CASTEYNEQFF. CDR3 DNA sequence: TGTGCCAGCACGGAGTACAATGAGCAGTTCTTC.